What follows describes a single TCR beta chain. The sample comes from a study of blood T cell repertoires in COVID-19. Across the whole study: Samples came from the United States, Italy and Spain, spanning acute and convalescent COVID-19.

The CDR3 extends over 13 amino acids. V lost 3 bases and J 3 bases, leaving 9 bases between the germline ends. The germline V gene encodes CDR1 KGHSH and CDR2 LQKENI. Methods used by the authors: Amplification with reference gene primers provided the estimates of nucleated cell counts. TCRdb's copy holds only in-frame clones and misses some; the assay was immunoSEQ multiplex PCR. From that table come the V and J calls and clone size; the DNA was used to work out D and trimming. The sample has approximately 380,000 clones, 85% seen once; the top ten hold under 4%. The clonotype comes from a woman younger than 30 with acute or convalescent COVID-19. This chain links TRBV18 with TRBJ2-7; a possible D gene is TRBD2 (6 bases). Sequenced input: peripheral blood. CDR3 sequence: CASSPPTSYEQYF. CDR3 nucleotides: TGTGCCAGCTCACCCCCGACTAGCTACGAGCAGTACTTC.